The 28 T cell receptor beta chains in this list originate from one sample, sequenced in a study of T cell responses to AZD1222 COVID-19 vaccine. Profiled with immunoSEQ multiplex PCR; TCRdb holds only in-frame clones, not every one. The profile shows roughly 140,000 clones, about nine tenths of them singletons. The sequences come from peripheral blood, collected 28 days after the second AZD1222 dose. The receptors shown here come from an adult who received the AZD1222 COVID-19 vaccine.

This clone has a single count. CDR3 DNA sequence: TGTGCCAGCAGTCTAGCGGGAGTTTTGGCCAAAAACATTCAGTACTTC. Amino acids: CASSLAGVLAKNIQYF. The V and J genes are TRBV28 and TRBJ2-4, with 10 bases identical to TRBD2. V trimming: 5 bases; J trimming: 1 base; junction bases outside the gene matches: 5. Germline V CDR1 and CDR2: MDHEN, SYDVKM. The CDR3 covers 16 residues.

The genes are TRBV18 and TRBJ1-1, with TRBD1 as a possible D gene (5 bases). CDR3 length: 13 residues. Trimming took 2 bases from V and 3 from J, leaving 7 bases between them. CDR1 and CDR2 (germline): KGHSH, LQKENI. The CDR3 sequence is CASSPSRDTEAFF. DNA of the CDR3: TGTGCCAGCTCACCAAGCAGGGACACTGAAGCTTTCTTT.

The chain combines TRBV12-3 or TRBV12-4 with TRBJ1-5; a possible D gene is TRBD1 (5 bases). The V gene lost 9 bases and the J gene lost 2 bases, with 11 bases spanning the gap. The CDR3 loop spans 13 amino acids. CDR3 amino acids: CASSDSGNQPQHF. The CDR3 DNA reads TGTGCCAGTTCAGACAGCGGCAATCAGCCCCAGCATTTT.

The chain recombines TRBV7-9 with TRBJ1-3; 7 bases line up with TRBD1. CDR1 is SEHNR and CDR2 is FQNEAQ in the germline V gene (reference sequence). Germline trimming cut 4 bases from V and 4 bases from J; bases unmatched to any gene: 4. This CDR3 region has 14 residues. Here the CDR3 reads CASSSSGQGNTIYF. CDR3 coding DNA: TGTGCCAGCAGCTCCTCGGGACAGGGAAACACCATATATTTT.

The V gene is TRBV5-4, the J gene TRBJ2-2; D is perhaps TRBD1 or TRBD2 (6 bases each). The CDR3 is made up of 16 amino acids. Germline CDR1 reads SGHNT; CDR2 reads YYREEE (reference sequence). V was trimmed by 0 bases and J by 4 bases, leaving 13 bases between them. The CDR3 DNA reads as TGTGCCAGCAGCTTGGGGGGGGCGTCGGGCACCGGGGAGCTGTTTTTT. Translating it yields CASSLGGASGTGELFF.

As concerns this clone: This sample includes further DNA sequences coding for the same CDR3. The chain couples TRBV7-9 to TRBJ1-5; unclear D gene. CDR3 length equals 14 residues. Germline CDR1 and CDR2: SEHNR and FQNEAQ (reference sequence). V was trimmed by 3 bases and J by 1 base, leaving 7 bases between them. CDR3 DNA sequence: TGTGCCAGCAGCTTCCTTGGAAGCAATCAGCCCCAGCATTTT. Translated, it gives CASSFLGSNQPQHF.

This sequence joins TRBV7-9 and TRBJ2-7; 7 nucleotides match TRBD1. Germline V lookup: CDR1 SEHNR, CDR2 FQNEAQ (reference sequence). Trimming took 8 bases from V and 5 from J; bases not matched to a gene: 9. The CDR3 sequence is 13 residues long. The CDR3 loop is CASGHRGGNEQYF. The CDR3 nucleotides read TGTGCCAGCGGCCACAGGGGTGGAAACGAGCAGTACTTC.

The sample holds one count of this clone. V and J are TRBV19 and TRBJ1-1; a weak D match, TRBD1 (6 bases). This CDR3 comprises 15 residues. CDR1 and CDR2 from the germline V gene are LNHDA and SQIVND (reference sequence). Between the trimmed V and J ends, which lost 8 bases and 0 bases, there was a span of 16 bases. The CDR3, as DNA: TGTGCCAGTGGGGGGCCCGCAGGGGTGAACACTGAAGCTTTCTTT. Encoded protein: CASGGPAGVNTEAFF.

The chain links TRBV5-4 to TRBJ1-1, with D perhaps matching TRBD1 (5 bases). V lost 3 bases and J 3 bases, leaving 12 bases between the germline ends. In germline, CDR1 is SGHNT, CDR2 YYREEE (reference sequence). There are 14 residues in the CDR3. CDR3 sequence reads: CASSWGRKDTEAFF. The CDR3 nucleotides read TGTGCCAGCAGCTGGGGGAGGAAGGACACTGAAGCTTTCTTT. The full variable domain, its missing parts supplied by reference TRBV5-4 and TRBJ1-1, is ETGVTQSPTHLIKTRGQQVTLRCSSQSGHNTVSWYQQALGQGPQFIFQYYREEENGRGNFPPRFSGLQFPNYSSELNVNALELDDSALYLCASSWGRKDTEAFFGQGTRLTVV.

The CDR3 protein is CASSQEGTTSYGYTF. CDR3 DNA sequence: TGCGCCAGCAGCCAAGAGGGGACGACAAGTTATGGCTACACCTTC. This sequence joins TRBV4-1 and TRBJ1-2; tentative D call: TRBD1 (5 bases). Germline V gives CDR1 MGHRA, CDR2 YSYEKL. The CDR3 has 15 amino acids. The V end lost 0 bases, the J end lost 5 bases, and 13 bases lay between the germline ends.

This chain connects TRBV10-3 to TRBJ1-1, with D possibly matching TRBD1 (5 bases). The CDR3 length is 15 residues. Per germline, CDR1 ENHRY and CDR2 SYGVKD. Trimming removed 0 bases from V and 4 bases from J, with 12 bases in between. DNA of the CDR3: TGTGCCATCAGTGAGTCCACGGCGGGGACCACTGAAGCTTTCTTT. Translation: CAISESTAGTTEAFF.

The chain carries TRBV7-2 and TRBJ2-1; 8 bases match TRBD2. Trimming took 2 bases from V and 10 from J; bases not matched to a gene: 4. CDR1 SGHTA and CDR2 FQGNSA come from the germline V gene. The CDR3 covers 13 residues. In nucleotides, the CDR3 is TGTGCCAGCAGCTTACCCGGGAGGGAAGAGCAGTTCTTC. Residues: CASSLPGREEQFF.

The chain couples TRBV7-2 to TRBJ2-7, with 14 bases lining up with TRBD2. The CDR3 length is 17 residues. Germline values: CDR1 SGHTA, CDR2 FQGNSA. The V gene end was trimmed by 4 bases and the J gene end by 0 bases; junction bases not matched to a gene: 5. The CDR3 here is CASSSGLAGGLSYEQYF. The CDR3 nucleotides are TGTGCCAGCAGCTCCGGACTAGCGGGAGGTCTCTCCTACGAGCAGTACTTC.

This sequence joins TRBV7-2 and TRBJ2-3; TRBD2 matches at 7 bases. V lost 4 bases, J lost 5 bases, and 3 bases stayed unmatched. Per the germline V gene, CDR1 is SGHTA and CDR2 is FQGNSA. The CDR3 consists of 13 residues. CDR3 bases: TGTGCCAGCAGCTCTATAGCGGGAGATACGCAGTATTTT. Translation gives CASSSIAGDTQYF. Based on the CDR3 plus reference TRBV7-2 and TRBJ2-3, the full variable domain is GAGVSQSPSNKVTEKGKDVELRCDPISGHTALYWYRQSLGQGLEFLIYFQGNSAPDKSGLPSDRFSAERTGGSVSTLTIQRTQQEDSAVYLCASSSIAGDTQYFGPGTRLTVL.

This chain links TRBV5-1 with TRBJ1-3; TRBD1 agrees at 9 bases. Germline V lookup: CDR1 SGHRS, CDR2 YFSETQ. Losses at the gene ends were 4 bases for V and 3 bases for J; bases not matched to a gene: 8. The CDR3 extends over 16 amino acids. CDR3 sequence: CASSLTGTGIGNTIYF. The CDR3 nucleotides read TGCGCCAGCAGCCTAACCGGGACAGGGATTGGAAACACCATATATTTT.

The CDR3 coding sequence is TGTGCCAGCAGTTACGGGGACGTTGGGGACATTCAGTACTTC. Protein sequence: CASSYGDVGDIQYF. The gene calls are TRBV6-5 and TRBJ2-4; the D gene could be TRBD1 or TRBD2 (5 bases each). The V gene lost 2 bases and the J gene lost 8 bases, with 13 bases spanning the gap. Germline V gives CDR1 MNHEY, CDR2 SVGAGI. The CDR3 consists of 14 residues.

The chain joins TRBV9 to TRBJ2-3; 12 bases line up with TRBD2. The V gene end was trimmed by 0 bases and the J gene end by 4 bases; junction bases not matched to a gene: 6. Per the germline V gene, CDR1 is SGDLS and CDR2 is YYNGEE. CDR3 length: 17 amino acids. CDR3 region: CASSVGVSSGRADTQYF. CDR3 coding DNA: TGTGCCAGCAGCGTAGGTGTTTCTAGCGGGAGGGCAGATACGCAGTATTTT.

The gene calls are TRBV5-1 and TRBJ2-7; 12 bases agree with TRBD1. Germline V CDR1 and CDR2: SGHRS, YFSETQ. Unmatched junction bases numbered 7, after V lost 0 bases and J lost 3 bases. The CDR3 sequence is 17 residues long. CDR3 sequence (DNA): TGCGCCAGCAGCTTGGCCCCGGGACAGGGGGCGGACTACGAGCAGTACTTC. Protein product: CASSLAPGQGADYEQYF.

This chain connects TRBV9 to TRBJ2-2; 8 bases are shared with TRBD1. Trimming took 3 bases from V and 7 from J; bases not matched to a gene: 8. This CDR3 spans 15 amino acids. Per the germline V gene, CDR1 is SGDLS and CDR2 is YYNGEE. For the CDR3, the DNA is TGTGCCAGCAGCGCAAGGACAGGGTTGAACGGGGAGCTGTTTTTT. As protein: CASSARTGLNGELFF.

In DNA, the CDR3 is TGTGCCAGCAGCCACCCCAAGGAGACCCAGTACTTC. Encoded protein: CASSHPKETQYF. The rearrangement links TRBV6-2 or TRBV6-3 to TRBJ2-5; no definite D call. This CDR3 comprises 12 residues. V dropped 6 bases and J dropped 5 bases, with 10 bases sitting between them. Looked up from germline, CDR1 is MNHEY and CDR2 is SVGEGT.

V gene TRBV7-9 combines with J gene TRBJ2-1; 9 bases match TRBD2. Germline V gene lookup returns CDR1 SEHNR and CDR2 FQNEAQ (reference sequence). With 4 bases clipped from V and 8 bases from J, the junction kept 21 bases outside the gene matches. The CDR3 has 19 residues. CDR3 coding DNA: TGTGCCAGCAGCTCGGCTGGCGGGAGGGGCACGTTTCAGGCGTATGAGCAGTTCTTC. This translates into CASSSAGGRGTFQAYEQFF. The full variable domain, in which reference TRBV7-9 and TRBJ2-1 provide the parts outside the CDR3, is DTGVSQNPRHKITKRGQNVTFRCDPISEHNRLYWYRQTLGQGPEFLTYFQNEAQLEKSRLLSDRFSAERPKGSFSTLEIQRTEQGDSAMYLCASSSAGGRGTFQAYEQFFGPGTRLTVL.

This clone was counted a few times. The rearrangement links TRBV7-9 to TRBJ2-2, with D possibly being TRBD2 (6 bases). From germline, CDR1 is SEHNR and CDR2 FQNEAQ (reference sequence). V lost 5 bases and J lost 5, with 15 bases in between. This CDR3 has 15 residues. The CDR3 loop is CASSVLATGTGELFF. CDR3 DNA: TGTGCCAGCAGCGTACTAGCAACGGGAACCGGGGAGCTGTTTTTT.

The V gene is TRBV28, the J gene TRBJ1-5; 9 bases are a match to TRBD1. The junction had 8 bases not matched to a gene; V was cut back by 7 bases and J by 7 bases. The CDR3 runs 14 residues. Germline V gives CDR1 MDHEN, CDR2 SYDVKM. CDR3: CASNIQGAVQPQHF. Here the CDR3 DNA reads TGTGCCAGCAACATACAGGGGGCTGTGCAGCCCCAGCATTTT.

The rearrangement uses TRBV6-2 or TRBV6-3 and TRBJ2-7; D gene uncertain. This CDR3 has 14 amino acids. Germline V gene sequence: CDR1 MNHEY, CDR2 SVGEGT. Trimming left V 0 bases short and J 4 bases short, with 10 bases between. The CDR3 bases are TGTGCCAGCAGTTACTCGAGCCAGAGGTACGAGCAGTACTTC. Residues: CASSYSSQRYEQYF.

The genes are TRBV5-1 and TRBJ1-4, with D unclear. Trimming pared 2 bases from V and 2 bases from J, leaving 7 bases between. The length of the CDR3 is 14 residues. In germline, CDR1 is SGHRS, CDR2 YFSETQ. In DNA form, the CDR3 reads TGCGCCAGCAGCTTCCGGGTTACTAATGAAAAACTGTTTTTT. Its protein is CASSFRVTNEKLFF.

The rearrangement joins TRBV30 to TRBJ1-5; D gene ambiguous. V was shortened by 1 base and J by 5 bases, with 9 bases between the two germline ends. The CDR3 has 13 residues. Germline CDR1 is GTSNPN and CDR2 is SVGIG (reference sequence). The CDR3 coding sequence is TGTGCCTGGAGTGGCACAACTGATCAGCCCCAGCATTTT. This sequence encodes CAWSGTTDQPQHF.

The chain joins TRBV28 to TRBJ2-1, with D maybe TRBD2 (5 bases). The CDR3 is 14 residues long. Trimming shortened V by 3 bases and J by 1 base, and 7 bases separated the two germline ends. Germline V gives CDR1 MDHEN, CDR2 SYDVKM. Here the CDR3 reads CASSFTGSYNEQFF. The CDR3 DNA is TGTGCCAGCAGTTTTACGGGGTCCTACAATGAGCAGTTCTTC. The whole variable domain, remainder taken from reference TRBV28 and TRBJ2-1, is DVKVTQSSRYLVKRTGEKVFLECVQDMDHENMFWYRQDPGLGLRLIYFSYDVKMKEKGDIPEGYSVSREKKERFSLILESASTNQTSMYLCASSFTGSYNEQFFGPGTRLTVL.

The V call is TRBV28, the J call TRBJ1-4, with a weak D call TRBD1 (6 bases). Trimming took 7 bases from V and 7 from J, leaving 19 bases between them. Germline V gene lookup returns CDR1 MDHEN and CDR2 SYDVKM. This CDR3 comprises 15 residues. CDR3 bases: TGTGCCAGCACAACCGGATGGGGGCTGGGTGAAAAACTGTTTTTT. This gives the protein CASTTGWGLGEKLFF.